The 17 T cell receptor beta chains given below trace back to one sample, sequenced in a study of blood T cell repertoires in COVID-19 (dated by TCRdb to 2020 to 2021). Library preparation was by the immunoSEQ multiplex PCR assay. The table comes from immuneACCESS by way of TCRdb, which keeps in-frame sequences with V and J called. Part of the clones is missing from these tables; in studies checked, under half for an unresolved V gene and the rest for unknown reasons. In this sample the table shows tens of thousands of clones, around 93% of which occur a single time. The ten largest account for about 5% of the sample. Sequenced: peripheral blood. Every receptor here comes from a woman aged 55-69 years with active COVID-19.

This clone was seen a few times. CDR3 sequence: CASSRDRRGNQPQHF. DNA for the CDR3: TGTGCCAGTAGTCGGGACAGGCGGGGCAATCAGCCCCAGCATTTT. The chain recombines TRBV19 with TRBJ1-5; 8 nucleotides line up with TRBD1. The germline CDR1 and CDR2 sequences are LNHDA and SQIVND (reference sequence). CDR3 length equals 15 residues. V shed 5 bases, J shed 2 bases, and the junction held 5 bases outside the gene matches.

This clone was seen ten or more times. The chain links TRBV27 to TRBJ2-2, with D unclear. V lost 5 bases and J 5 bases, leaving 12 bases between the germline ends. The germline V gene has CDR1 MNHEY and CDR2 SMNVEV (reference sequence). This CDR3 is built from 14 residues. The CDR3 loop is CASSPIDRTGELFF. The CDR3 region has the DNA TGTGCCAGCAGTCCAATAGATCGAACCGGGGAGCTGTTTTTT.

This clone was seen a few times. V gene TRBV19 combines with J gene TRBJ1-3, with D perhaps TRBD1 (6 bases). Trimming stripped 6 bases from V and 3 bases from J, with 18 bases between. The CDR3 covers 16 residues. CDR1 LNHDA and CDR2 SQIVND come from the germline V gene (reference sequence). CDR3: CASSYPQGIFGNTIYF. In DNA, the CDR3 is TGTGCCAGTAGCTACCCCCAGGGGATCTTTGGAAACACCATATATTTT.

The chain joins TRBV6-1 to TRBJ2-7; 8 nucleotides match TRBD2. Germline assignment: CDR1 MNHNS and CDR2 SASEGT. With 1 base clipped from V and 0 bases from J, the junction kept 5 bases outside the gene matches. The CDR3 has 16 amino acids. CDR3 in amino acids: CASSEVVGTSSYEQYF. For the CDR3, the DNA is TGTGCCAGCAGTGAAGTCGTAGGGACTAGCTCCTACGAGCAGTACTTC.

The chain employs TRBV28 and TRBJ1-5; D is undetermined. CDR1 is MDHEN and CDR2 is SYDVKM in the germline V gene. Trimming cost V 3 bases and J 4 bases, with 13 bases left between them. The CDR3 is made up of 15 amino acids. DNA for the CDR3: TGTGCCAGCAGTTTCGAAGCGGCCACAAATCAGCCCCAGCATTTT. It specifies CASSFEAATNQPQHF.

The V call is TRBV27, the J call TRBJ1-4; 9 bases fit TRBD1. CDR3 length: 15 amino acids. V trimming: 6 bases; J trimming: 2 bases; junction bases outside the gene matches: 4. The germline V gene has CDR1 MNHEY and CDR2 SMNVEV (reference sequence). In DNA form, the CDR3 reads TGTGCCAGCAGACCTGGACAGGGGACTAATGAAAAACTGTTTTTT. This codes for CASRPGQGTNEKLFF.

The genes are TRBV5-1 and TRBJ2-3, with 7 bases that match TRBD2. CDR1 and CDR2 from the germline V gene are SGHRS and YFSETQ. The CDR3 is 14 amino acids. V gave up 2 bases and J gave up 4 bases; unmatched junction bases: 4. The CDR3 DNA follows: TGCGCCAGCAGCTTAGACGGGAGGTCAGATACGCAGTATTTT. Translating gives CASSLDGRSDTQYF.

The genes are TRBV11-2 and TRBJ2-7; 7 nucleotides agree with TRBD2. CDR1 and CDR2 from the germline V gene are SGHAT and FQNNGV. J gave up 0 bases and V 0 bases, and 2 bases lay outside the gene matches. The CDR3 covers 15 residues. This CDR3 is CASSLERGSSYEQYF. In nucleotides, the CDR3 is TGTGCCAGCAGCTTAGAGCGGGGGAGCTCCTACGAGCAGTACTTC.

The chain links TRBV6-5 to TRBJ2-3; TRBD2 might be the D (6 bases). The CDR3 is 15 amino acids. Trimming took 5 bases from V and 5 from J, leaving 17 bases between them. Per germline, CDR1 MNHEY and CDR2 SVGAGI. The CDR3 DNA is TGTGCCAGCAGTCGTACGGGAGCTTCTAAAGATACGCAGTATTTT. It specifies CASSRTGASKDTQYF.

This chain links TRBV6-6 with TRBJ1-6; D perhaps matches TRBD1 (6 bases). The CDR3 runs to 14 residues. With 7 bases removed from V and 5 bases from J, the gap between germline ends came to 12 bases. Germline CDR1 reads MNHNY; CDR2 reads SVGAGI (reference sequence). The CDR3 reads CASNAGTNNSPLHF. In DNA, the CDR3 is TGTGCCAGCAACGCCGGGACAAATAATTCACCCCTCCACTTT.

This sequence joins TRBV5-1 and TRBJ2-1; tentatively, D is TRBD2 (5 bases). The CDR3 runs to 16 residues. Germline loops: CDR1 SGHRS, CDR2 YFSETQ. V shed 4 bases and J shed 0 bases, with 14 bases lying between them. The CDR3 spells CASSRDYSPSYNEQFF. The CDR3 DNA sequence: TGCGCCAGCAGCCGAGACTACTCTCCCTCCTACAATGAGCAGTTCTTC.

The chain joins TRBV21-1 to TRBJ2-7; TRBD2, as called in the table, went unchecked against the DNA. TRBV21-1 is listed as a pseudogene. The CDR3 extends over 14 amino acids. The CDR3 DNA follows: TGTGCCGCCACGGAAGCGGGGAGTTCCTACGAGCAGTACTTC. Translated: CAATEAGSSYEQYF.

The chain joins TRBV3-1 (or the pseudogene TRBV3-2) to TRBJ2-7; possibly TRBD1 for D (5 bases). This CDR3 region has 13 residues. V was clipped by 1 base and J by 5 bases, with 9 bases between them. Germline V gene lookup returns CDR1 LGHDT and CDR2 YNNKEL (reference sequence). CDR3 sequence: CASSQAGSHEQYF. CDR3 coding DNA: TGTGCCAGCAGCCAAGCAGGGTCCCACGAGCAGTACTTC.

The chain couples TRBV6-5 to TRBJ1-6; D is undetermined. Germline lookup yields CDR1 MNHEY and CDR2 SVGAGI. V was cut by 2 bases and J by 0 bases, with 8 bases left in between. The CDR3 covers 16 residues. This CDR3 reads CASSYGLSSYNSPLHF. The CDR3 DNA sequence: TGTGCCAGCAGTTACGGACTGAGCTCCTATAATTCACCCCTCCACTTT.

The chain employs TRBV6-6 and TRBJ1-6; D is unresolved. There are 14 residues in the CDR3. The germline V gene has CDR1 MNHNY and CDR2 SVGAGI (reference sequence). V lost 6 bases, J lost 7 bases, and 13 bases lay in between. Written as DNA, the CDR3 is TGTGCCAGCAGCCAAAGCGAGGCGAATTCACCCCTCCACTTT. It translates to CASSQSEANSPLHF.

The V and J genes are TRBV5-4 and TRBJ2-5; D ambiguous. The CDR3 has 13 residues. The V end lost 2 bases, the J end lost 4 bases, and 9 bases lay between the germline ends. CDR1 and CDR2 (germline): SGHNT, YYREEE (reference sequence). The CDR3 DNA reads as TGTGCCAGCAGCTTTGCCGGCGGAGAGACCCAGTACTTC. This encodes CASSFAGGETQYF. The full variable domain, its missing parts supplied by reference TRBV5-4 and TRBJ2-5, is ETGVTQSPTHLIKTRGQQVTLRCSSQSGHNTVSWYQQALGQGPQFIFQYYREEENGRGNFPPRFSGLQFPNYSSELNVNALELDDSALYLCASSFAGGETQYFGPGTRLLVL.

This clone came up once. The V gene is TRBV5-8, the J gene TRBJ2-7, with D possibly TRBD2 on 5 matching bases. Trimming pared 1 base from V and 3 bases from J, leaving 17 bases between. Per the germline V gene, CDR1 is SGHTS and CDR2 is YDEGEE. The length of the CDR3 is 16 residues. The DNA of the CDR3 is TGTGCCAGCAGCTTGTTAGCGACCCTCTCCCGCTACGAGCAGTACTTC. As protein: CASSLLATLSRYEQYF.